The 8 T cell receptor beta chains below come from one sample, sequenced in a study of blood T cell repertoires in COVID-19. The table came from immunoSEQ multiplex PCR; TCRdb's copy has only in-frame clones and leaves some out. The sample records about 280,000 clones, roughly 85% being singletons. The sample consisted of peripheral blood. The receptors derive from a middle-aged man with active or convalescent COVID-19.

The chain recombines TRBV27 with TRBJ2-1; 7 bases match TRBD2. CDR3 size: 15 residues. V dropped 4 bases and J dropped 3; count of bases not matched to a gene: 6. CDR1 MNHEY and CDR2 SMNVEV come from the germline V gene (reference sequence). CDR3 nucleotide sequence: TGTGCCAGCAGTTCACCAGCGGGGTACTACAATGAGCAGTTCTTC. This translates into CASSSPAGYYNEQFF.

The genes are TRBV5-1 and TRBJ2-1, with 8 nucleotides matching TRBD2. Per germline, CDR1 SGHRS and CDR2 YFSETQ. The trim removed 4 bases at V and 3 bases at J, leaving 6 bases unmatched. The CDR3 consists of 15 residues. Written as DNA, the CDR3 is TGCGCCAGCAGCCCGGGGGGGTTTGGCTACAATGAGCAGTTCTTC. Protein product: CASSPGGFGYNEQFF.

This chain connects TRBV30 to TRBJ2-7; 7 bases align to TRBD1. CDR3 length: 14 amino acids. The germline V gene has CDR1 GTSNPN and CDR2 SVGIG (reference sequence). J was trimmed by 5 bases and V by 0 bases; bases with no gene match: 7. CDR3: CAWSVRGLSDEQYF. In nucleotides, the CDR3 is TGTGCCTGGAGTGTAAGGGGGCTATCAGACGAGCAGTACTTC.

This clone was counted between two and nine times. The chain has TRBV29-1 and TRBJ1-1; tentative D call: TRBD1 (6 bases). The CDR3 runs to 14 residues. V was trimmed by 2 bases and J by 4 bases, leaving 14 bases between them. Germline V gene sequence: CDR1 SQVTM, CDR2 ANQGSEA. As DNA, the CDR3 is TGCAGCGTTGAACTGGGACAAGGGACCACTGAAGCTTTCTTT. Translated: CSVELGQGTTEAFF.

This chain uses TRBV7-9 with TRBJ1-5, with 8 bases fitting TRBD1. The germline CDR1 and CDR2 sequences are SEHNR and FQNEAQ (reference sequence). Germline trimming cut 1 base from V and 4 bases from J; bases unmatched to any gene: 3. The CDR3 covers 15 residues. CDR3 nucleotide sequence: TGTGCCAGCAGCTTAGGTACAGGGGGGAATCAGCCCCAGCATTTT. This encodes CASSLGTGGNQPQHF.

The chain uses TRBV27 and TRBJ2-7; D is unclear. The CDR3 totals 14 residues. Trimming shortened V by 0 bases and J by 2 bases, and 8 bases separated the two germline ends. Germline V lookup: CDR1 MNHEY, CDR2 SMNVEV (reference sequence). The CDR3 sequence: CASSLSYTPYEQYF. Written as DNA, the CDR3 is TGTGCCAGCAGTTTATCGTACACGCCCTACGAGCAGTACTTC.

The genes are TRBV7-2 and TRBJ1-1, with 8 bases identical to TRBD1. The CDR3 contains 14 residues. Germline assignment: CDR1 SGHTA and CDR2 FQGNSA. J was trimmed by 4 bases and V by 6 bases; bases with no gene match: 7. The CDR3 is CASSTQGEGTEAFF. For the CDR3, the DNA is TGTGCCAGCAGTACACAGGGGGAGGGCACTGAAGCTTTCTTT.

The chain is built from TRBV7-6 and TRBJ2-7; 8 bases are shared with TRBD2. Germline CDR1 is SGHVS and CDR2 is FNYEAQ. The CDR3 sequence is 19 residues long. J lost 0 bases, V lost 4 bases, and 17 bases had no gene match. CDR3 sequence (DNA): TGTGCCAGCAGCTCCCAGGAAGGGCTAGCGGGCGATAGCTCCTACGAGCAGTACTTC. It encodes CASSSQEGLAGDSSYEQYF.